These T cell receptor beta chains were read from a single sample in a study of radiotherapy plus CTLA-4 blockade in lung cancer. Assay used: immunoSEQ multiplex PCR; TCRdb lists only in-frame clones, some missing. The table has about 110,000 clones, about 80% seen once. The starting material was peripheral blood, obtained from a patient treated with radiotherapy plus ipilimumab. Every receptor here comes from a human donor with non-small cell lung cancer that progressed on radiotherapy plus ipilimumab. Some clones in this sample may be carry-over from other donors' samples. Each CDR3 is given with its conserved first and last residue. Each record gives: V gene, D gene, J gene, clone size, CDR3 protein, CDR3 DNA. D genes are given only for firm matches. Expanded clones are given a class, and other clones once, few, many or no size at all.

v_call: TRBV10-3
d_call: TRBD2
j_call: TRBJ2-2
clone_size: .
cdr3_aa: CAISAGVTSATGELFF
cdr3_nt: TGTGCCATCAGTGCCGGGGTGACTAGCGCCACCGGGGAGCTGTTTTTT

v_call: TRBV7-2
d_call: .
j_call: TRBJ1-1
clone_size: .
cdr3_aa: CASSLVGPGATEAFF
cdr3_nt: TGTGCCAGCAGCTTAGTAGGTCCCGGGGCCACTGAAGCTTTCTTT

v_call: TRBV19
d_call: .
j_call: TRBJ1-2
clone_size: .
cdr3_aa: CASSILEGADYGYTF
cdr3_nt: TGTGCCAGTAGTATTCTGGAAGGGGCGGACTATGGCTACACCTTC

v_call: TRBV9
d_call: TRBD2
j_call: TRBJ2-3
clone_size: .
cdr3_aa: CASSIPSGGASTQYF
cdr3_nt: TGTGCCAGCAGCATCCCTAGCGGGGGGGCAAGTACGCAGTATTTT

v_call: TRBV28
d_call: .
j_call: TRBJ1-5
clone_size: .
cdr3_aa: CASSYRGQPQHF
cdr3_nt: TGTGCCAGCAGTTATCGGGGTCAGCCCCAGCATTTT

v_call: TRBV5-4
d_call: .
j_call: TRBJ2-3
clone_size: .
cdr3_aa: CASSPLRADTQYF
cdr3_nt: TGTGCCAGCAGCCCCCTCCGAGCAGATACGCAGTATTTT

v_call: TRBV2
d_call: .
j_call: TRBJ2-2
clone_size: few
cdr3_aa: CASSQGGGSTGELFF
cdr3_nt: TGTGCCAGCAGTCAGGGAGGGGGGAGCACCGGGGAGCTGTTTTTT

v_call: TRBV6-5
d_call: .
j_call: TRBJ1-2
clone_size: .
cdr3_aa: CASSLGRGLYGYTF
cdr3_nt: TGTGCCAGCAGTTTGGGAAGGGGCCTTTATGGCTACACCTTC

v_call: TRBV30
d_call: .
j_call: TRBJ1-4
clone_size: .
cdr3_aa: CAWSVRGEKLFF
cdr3_nt: TGTGCCTGGAGTGTAAGAGGTGAAAAACTGTTTTTT

v_call: TRBV7-8
d_call: .
j_call: TRBJ1-4
clone_size: few
cdr3_aa: CASSLYAVGGIGSWELFF
cdr3_nt: TGTGCCAGCAGCTTATACGCGGTGGGGGGTATAGGATCCTGGGAACTGTTTTTT

v_call: TRBV7-2
d_call: TRBD2
j_call: TRBJ2-7
clone_size: .
cdr3_aa: CASSLTGGEGEQYF
cdr3_nt: TGTGCCAGCAGCTTAACCGGGGGGGAGGGAGAGCAGTACTTC

v_call: TRBV18
d_call: .
j_call: TRBJ1-1
clone_size: .
cdr3_aa: CASSPSRVSTEAFF
cdr3_nt: TGTGCCAGCTCACCAAGCAGAGTAAGCACTGAAGCTTTCTTT

v_call: TRBV5-1
d_call: .
j_call: TRBJ2-7
clone_size: .
cdr3_aa: CASSSLSGGLSEQYF
cdr3_nt: TGCGCCAGCAGCTCCCTGTCGGGGGGCCTGTCCGAGCAGTACTTC

v_call: TRBV19
d_call: .
j_call: TRBJ1-2
clone_size: .
cdr3_aa: CASSEKGTVNYGYTF
cdr3_nt: TGTGCCAGTAGTGAAAAGGGTACGGTGAACTATGGCTACACCTTC

v_call: TRBV5-4
d_call: .
j_call: TRBJ1-1
clone_size: few
cdr3_aa: CASSFGTTNTEAFF
cdr3_nt: TGTGCCAGCAGCTTTGGTACGACCAACACTGAAGCTTTCTTT

v_call: TRBV7-2
d_call: TRBD1
j_call: TRBJ1-1
clone_size: .
cdr3_aa: CASSIRTGVNTEAFF
cdr3_nt: TGTGCCAGCAGCATAAGGACAGGGGTTAACACTGAAGCTTTCTTT

v_call: TRBV6-1
d_call: TRBD2
j_call: TRBJ2-1
clone_size: .
cdr3_aa: CASISGRFSYNEQFF
cdr3_nt: TGTGCCAGCATTAGCGGGCGTTTCTCCTACAATGAGCAGTTCTTC

v_call: TRBV11-2
d_call: .
j_call: TRBJ1-1
clone_size: .
cdr3_aa: CASSLVGRGGPGAFF
cdr3_nt: TGTGCCAGCAGCTTAGTTGGCAGGGGAGGGCCCGGGGCTTTCTTT

v_call: TRBV6-6
d_call: TRBD2
j_call: TRBJ2-7
clone_size: .
cdr3_aa: CASSSTSGENEQYF
cdr3_nt: TGTGCCAGCAGTTCGACTAGCGGGGAGAACGAGCAGTACTTC

v_call: TRBV7-8
d_call: .
j_call: TRBJ2-3
clone_size: .
cdr3_aa: CASSPRVVQGDTQYF
cdr3_nt: TGTGCCAGCAGCCCGCGGGTAGTCCAAGGAGATACGCAGTATTTT

v_call: TRBV28
d_call: TRBD1
j_call: TRBJ1-1
clone_size: .
cdr3_aa: CASSGQVIGAFF
cdr3_nt: TGTGCCAGCAGTGGACAGGTTATCGGAGCTTTCTTT

v_call: TRBV5-8
d_call: .
j_call: TRBJ1-2
clone_size: .
cdr3_aa: CASSMPSYGYTF
cdr3_nt: TGTGCCAGCAGCATGCCCTCATATGGCTACACCTTC

v_call: TRBV27
d_call: .
j_call: TRBJ1-2
clone_size: .
cdr3_aa: CASSSHADSYYGYTF
cdr3_nt: TGTGCCAGCAGTTCACACGCGGACAGCTACTATGGCTACACCTTC

v_call: TRBV2
d_call: .
j_call: TRBJ1-4
clone_size: .
cdr3_aa: CASSDVTEKLFF
cdr3_nt: TGTGCCAGCAGTGACGTCACAGAAAAACTGTTTTTT

v_call: TRBV4-3
d_call: TRBD1
j_call: TRBJ1-2
clone_size: .
cdr3_aa: CASSPSDRDVYGYTF
cdr3_nt: TGCGCCAGCAGCCCTTCGGACAGGGACGTGTATGGCTACACCTTC

v_call: TRBV27
d_call: .
j_call: TRBJ1-1
clone_size: .
cdr3_aa: CASSRLLGAHGGNTEAFF
cdr3_nt: TGTGCCAGCAGTCGGTTACTGGGGGCCCACGGGGGAAACACTGAAGCTTTCTTT

v_call: TRBV28
d_call: .
j_call: TRBJ2-7
clone_size: few
cdr3_aa: CASSLSPKAEYF
cdr3_nt: TGTGCCAGCAGTTTATCTCCGAAAGCAGAGTACTTC

v_call: TRBV5-6
d_call: TRBD2
j_call: TRBJ2-1
clone_size: .
cdr3_aa: CASSLEFYSGGLLGQFF
cdr3_nt: TGTGCCAGCAGCTTGGAGTTTTATAGCGGGGGCCTCTTGGGGCAGTTCTTC

v_call: TRBV4-2
d_call: .
j_call: TRBJ2-7
clone_size: .
cdr3_aa: CASSQGSSTYEQYF
cdr3_nt: TGTGCCAGCAGCCAAGGGAGTTCGACCTACGAGCAGTACTTC

v_call: TRBV7-2
d_call: .
j_call: TRBJ1-3
clone_size: .
cdr3_aa: CASSLDRYGNTIYF
cdr3_nt: TGTGCCAGCAGCCTCGACAGATATGGAAACACCATATATTTT

v_call: TRBV6-5
d_call: .
j_call: TRBJ1-5
clone_size: .
cdr3_aa: CASRTDRHSNQPQHF
cdr3_nt: TGTGCCAGCAGAACCGACAGGCATAGCAATCAGCCCCAGCATTTT

v_call: TRBV6-6
d_call: .
j_call: TRBJ2-5
clone_size: once
cdr3_aa: CASSYSSAVQETQYF
cdr3_nt: TGTGCCAGCAGTTACTCGTCGGCCGTTCAGGAGACCCAGTACTTC

v_call: TRBV5-1
d_call: .
j_call: TRBJ2-1
clone_size: .
cdr3_aa: CASSLASSSYNEQFF
cdr3_nt: TGCGCCAGCAGCTTGGCATCGAGCTCCTACAATGAGCAGTTCTTC

v_call: TRBV10-2
d_call: .
j_call: TRBJ2-6
clone_size: .
cdr3_aa: CASSDTGSGANVLTF
cdr3_nt: TGCGCCAGCAGTGATACAGGGAGTGGGGCCAACGTCCTGACTTTC

v_call: TRBV15
d_call: TRBD1
j_call: TRBJ1-5
clone_size: .
cdr3_aa: CATSRQGQGNQPQHF
cdr3_nt: TGTGCCACCAGCAGGCAGGGACAGGGCAATCAGCCCCAGCATTTT

v_call: TRBV28
d_call: .
j_call: TRBJ1-5
clone_size: .
cdr3_aa: CASSLYPDQPQHF
cdr3_nt: TGTGCCAGCAGTTTATACCCGGATCAGCCCCAGCATTTT

v_call: TRBV27
d_call: TRBD1
j_call: TRBJ1-2
clone_size: .
cdr3_aa: CASPDRKNYGYTF
cdr3_nt: TGTGCCAGCCCGGACAGGAAGAACTATGGCTACACCTTC

v_call: TRBV2
d_call: .
j_call: TRBJ1-2
clone_size: .
cdr3_aa: CASTSTGANYGYTF
cdr3_nt: TGTGCCAGCACCAGTACGGGAGCTAACTATGGCTACACCTTC

v_call: TRBV18
d_call: .
j_call: TRBJ1-2
clone_size: once
cdr3_aa: CASSPLRHRQSNYGYTF
cdr3_nt: TGTGCCAGCTCACCACTGAGGCACCGACAGTCTAACTATGGCTACACCTTC

v_call: TRBV10-3
d_call: TRBD1
j_call: TRBJ1-1
clone_size: .
cdr3_aa: CAISDSAGGGTEAFF
cdr3_nt: TGTGCCATCAGTGATTCGGCAGGGGGCGGCACTGAAGCTTTCTTT

v_call: TRBV7-2
d_call: TRBD2
j_call: TRBJ2-7
clone_size: .
cdr3_aa: CASSLSGGYEQYF
cdr3_nt: TGTGCCAGCAGCCTGAGCGGGGGCTACGAGCAGTACTTC

v_call: TRBV10-3
d_call: .
j_call: TRBJ1-1
clone_size: .
cdr3_aa: CAINTGSKSAGTEAFF
cdr3_nt: TGTGCCATCAATACAGGGTCCAAATCCGCGGGCACTGAAGCTTTCTTT

v_call: TRBV4-2
d_call: .
j_call: TRBJ2-1
clone_size: .
cdr3_aa: CASSPLRGGYNEQFF
cdr3_nt: TGTGCCAGCAGCCCCCTCCGAGGGGGCTACAATGAGCAGTTCTTC

v_call: TRBV6-5
d_call: .
j_call: TRBJ1-1
clone_size: .
cdr3_aa: CASSSQSRSFF
cdr3_nt: TGTGCCAGCAGTTCACAATCGAGATCTTTCTTT

v_call: TRBV5-1
d_call: .
j_call: TRBJ1-1
clone_size: .
cdr3_aa: CASSLGWGDTEAFF
cdr3_nt: TGCGCCAGCAGCTTGGGGTGGGGGGACACTGAAGCTTTCTTT

v_call: TRBV14
d_call: .
j_call: TRBJ1-4
clone_size: .
cdr3_aa: CASSQDQGGGSNEKLFF
cdr3_nt: TGTGCCAGCAGCCAAGATCAAGGGGGTGGGTCTAATGAAAAACTGTTTTTT